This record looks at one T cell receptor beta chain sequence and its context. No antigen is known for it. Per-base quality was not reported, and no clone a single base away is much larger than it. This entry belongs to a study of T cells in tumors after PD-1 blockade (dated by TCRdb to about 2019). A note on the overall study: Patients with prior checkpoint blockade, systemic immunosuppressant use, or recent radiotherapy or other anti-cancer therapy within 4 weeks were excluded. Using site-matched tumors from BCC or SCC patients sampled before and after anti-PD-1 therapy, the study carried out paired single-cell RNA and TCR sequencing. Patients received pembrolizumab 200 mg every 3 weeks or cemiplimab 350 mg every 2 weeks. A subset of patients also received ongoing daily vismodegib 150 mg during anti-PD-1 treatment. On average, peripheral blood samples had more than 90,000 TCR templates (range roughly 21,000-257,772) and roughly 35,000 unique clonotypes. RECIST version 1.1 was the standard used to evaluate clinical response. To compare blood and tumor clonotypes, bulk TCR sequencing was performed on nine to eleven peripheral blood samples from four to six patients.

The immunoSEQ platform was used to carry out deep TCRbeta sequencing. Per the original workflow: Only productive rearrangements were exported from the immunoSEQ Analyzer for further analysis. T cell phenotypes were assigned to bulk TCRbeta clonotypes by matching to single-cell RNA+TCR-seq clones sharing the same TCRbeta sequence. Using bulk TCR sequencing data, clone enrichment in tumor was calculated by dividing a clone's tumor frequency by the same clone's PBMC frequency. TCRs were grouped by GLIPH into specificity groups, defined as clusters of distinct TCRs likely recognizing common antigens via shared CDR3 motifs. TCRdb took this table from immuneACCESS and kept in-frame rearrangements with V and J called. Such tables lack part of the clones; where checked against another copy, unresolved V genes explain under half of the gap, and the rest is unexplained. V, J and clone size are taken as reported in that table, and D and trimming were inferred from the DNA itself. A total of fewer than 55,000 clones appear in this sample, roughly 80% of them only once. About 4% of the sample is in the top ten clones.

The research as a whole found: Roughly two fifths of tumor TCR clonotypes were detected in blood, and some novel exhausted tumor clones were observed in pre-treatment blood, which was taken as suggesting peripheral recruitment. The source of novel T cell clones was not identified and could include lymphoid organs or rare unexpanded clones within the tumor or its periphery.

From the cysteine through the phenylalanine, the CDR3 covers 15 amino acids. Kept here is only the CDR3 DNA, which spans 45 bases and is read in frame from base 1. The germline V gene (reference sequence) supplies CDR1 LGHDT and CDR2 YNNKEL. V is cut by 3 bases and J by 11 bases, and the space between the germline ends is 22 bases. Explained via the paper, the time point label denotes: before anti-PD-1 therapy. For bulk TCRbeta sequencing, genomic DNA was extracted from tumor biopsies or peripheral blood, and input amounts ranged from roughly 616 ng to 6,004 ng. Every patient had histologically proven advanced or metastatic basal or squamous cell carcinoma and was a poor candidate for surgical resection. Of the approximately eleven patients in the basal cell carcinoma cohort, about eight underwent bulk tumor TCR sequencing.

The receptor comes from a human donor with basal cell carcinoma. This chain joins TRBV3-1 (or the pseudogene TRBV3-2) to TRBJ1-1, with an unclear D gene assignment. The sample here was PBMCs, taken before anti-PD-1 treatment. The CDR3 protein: CASSQAGNSGPRAFF. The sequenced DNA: TGTGCCAGCAGCCAGGCGGGGAACAGTGGACCTCGGGCTTTCTTT.